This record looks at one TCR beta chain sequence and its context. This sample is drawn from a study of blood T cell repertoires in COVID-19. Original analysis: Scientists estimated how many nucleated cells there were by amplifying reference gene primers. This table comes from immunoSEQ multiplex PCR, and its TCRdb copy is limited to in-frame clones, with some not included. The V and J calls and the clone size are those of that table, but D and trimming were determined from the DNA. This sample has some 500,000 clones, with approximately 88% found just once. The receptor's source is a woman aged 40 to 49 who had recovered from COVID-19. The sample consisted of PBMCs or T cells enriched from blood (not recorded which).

The DNA of the CDR3 is TGTGCCTGGAAATTCCCGGGACTAGCGGGAGTGGGGGAGCAGTTCTTC. This encodes CAWKFPGLAGVGEQFF. The rearrangement joins TRBV30 to TRBJ2-1, with 14 nucleotides matching TRBD2. CDR1 is GTSNPN and CDR2 is SVGIG in the germline V gene (reference sequence). The V gene end was trimmed by 4 bases and the J gene end by 10 bases; junction bases not matched to a gene: 12. The CDR3 has 16 amino acids.